This T cell receptor beta chain was observed in a study of blood T cell repertoires in COVID-19. Clones were read by immunoSEQ multiplex PCR, and TCRdb kept only the in-frame ones, dropping some. The sample comprises about 250,000 clones, 85% of which are singletons, and roughly 4.6% rests with the top ten. The CDR3 has 14 amino acids. Trimming took off 2 bases at V and 2 bases at J, with 9 bases between the two ends. Germline CDR1 is SGDLS and CDR2 is YYNGEE. The origin of this receptor is a man aged 50 or older with COVID-19, enrolled during active disease. The sample taken for sequencing was peripheral blood. This chain links TRBV9 with TRBJ2-3, with D unresolved. CDR3 sequence: CASSVLSNTDTQYF. In DNA, the CDR3 is TGTGCCAGCAGCGTTCTTTCTAACACAGATACGCAGTATTTT.